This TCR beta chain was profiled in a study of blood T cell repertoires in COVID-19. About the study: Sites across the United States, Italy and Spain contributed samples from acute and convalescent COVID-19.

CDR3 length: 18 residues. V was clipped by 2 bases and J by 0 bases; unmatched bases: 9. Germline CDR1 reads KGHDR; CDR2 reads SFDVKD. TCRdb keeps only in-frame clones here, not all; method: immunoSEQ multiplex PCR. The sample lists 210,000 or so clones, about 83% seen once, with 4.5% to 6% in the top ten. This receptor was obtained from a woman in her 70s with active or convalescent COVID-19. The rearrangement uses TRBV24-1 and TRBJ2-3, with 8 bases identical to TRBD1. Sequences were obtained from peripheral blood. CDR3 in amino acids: CATSDSPRTGSSTDTQYF. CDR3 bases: TGTGCCACCAGTGATTCCCCCAGGACAGGGTCGAGCACAGATACGCAGTATTTT.